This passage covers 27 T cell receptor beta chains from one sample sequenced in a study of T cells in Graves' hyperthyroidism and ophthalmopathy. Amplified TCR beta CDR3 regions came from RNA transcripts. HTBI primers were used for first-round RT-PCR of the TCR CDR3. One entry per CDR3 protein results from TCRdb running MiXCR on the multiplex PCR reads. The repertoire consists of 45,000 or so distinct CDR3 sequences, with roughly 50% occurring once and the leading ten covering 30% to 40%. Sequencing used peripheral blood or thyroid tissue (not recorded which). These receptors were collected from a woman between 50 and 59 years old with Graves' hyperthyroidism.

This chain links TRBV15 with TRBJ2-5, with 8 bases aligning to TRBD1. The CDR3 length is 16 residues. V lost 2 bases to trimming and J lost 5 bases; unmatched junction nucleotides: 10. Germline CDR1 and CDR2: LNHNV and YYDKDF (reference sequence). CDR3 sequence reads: CATSRPPMTGDETQYF. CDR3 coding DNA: TGTGCCACCAGCAGACCTCCCATGACAGGGGATGAGACCCAGTACTTC.

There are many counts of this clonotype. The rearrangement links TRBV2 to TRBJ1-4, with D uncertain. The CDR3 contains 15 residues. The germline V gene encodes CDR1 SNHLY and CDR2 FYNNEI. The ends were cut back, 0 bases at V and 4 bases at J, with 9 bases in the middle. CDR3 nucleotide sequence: TGTGCCAGCAGTGAAGCCAAGGCTCTTAATGAAAAACTGTTTTTT. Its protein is CASSEAKALNEKLFF.

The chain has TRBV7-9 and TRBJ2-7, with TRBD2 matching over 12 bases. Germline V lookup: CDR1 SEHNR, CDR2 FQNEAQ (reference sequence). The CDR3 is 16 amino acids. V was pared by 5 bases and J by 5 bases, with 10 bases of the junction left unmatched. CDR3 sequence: CASSLPSGRALHEQYF. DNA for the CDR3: TGTGCCAGCAGCCTCCCTAGCGGGAGGGCCCTCCACGAGCAGTACTTC.

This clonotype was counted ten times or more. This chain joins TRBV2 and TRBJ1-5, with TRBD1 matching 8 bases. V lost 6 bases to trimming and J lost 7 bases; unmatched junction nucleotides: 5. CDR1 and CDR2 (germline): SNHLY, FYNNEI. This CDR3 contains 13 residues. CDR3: CASRGGTGQPQHF. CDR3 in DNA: TGTGCCAGCAGGGGAGGGACAGGACAGCCCCAGCATTTT.

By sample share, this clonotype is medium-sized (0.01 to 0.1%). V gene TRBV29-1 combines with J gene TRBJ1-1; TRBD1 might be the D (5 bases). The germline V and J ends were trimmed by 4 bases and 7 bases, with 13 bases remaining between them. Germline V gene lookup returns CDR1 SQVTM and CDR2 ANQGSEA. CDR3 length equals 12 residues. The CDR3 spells CSVAVREHEAFF. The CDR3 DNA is TGCAGCGTTGCAGTCAGGGAGCATGAAGCTTTCTTT.

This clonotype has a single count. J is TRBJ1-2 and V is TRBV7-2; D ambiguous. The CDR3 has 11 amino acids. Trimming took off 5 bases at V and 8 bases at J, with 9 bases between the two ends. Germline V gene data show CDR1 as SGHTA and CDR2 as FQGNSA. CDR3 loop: CASSKGGGYTF. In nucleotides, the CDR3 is TGTGCCAGCAGCAAAGGTGGGGGCTACACCTTC.

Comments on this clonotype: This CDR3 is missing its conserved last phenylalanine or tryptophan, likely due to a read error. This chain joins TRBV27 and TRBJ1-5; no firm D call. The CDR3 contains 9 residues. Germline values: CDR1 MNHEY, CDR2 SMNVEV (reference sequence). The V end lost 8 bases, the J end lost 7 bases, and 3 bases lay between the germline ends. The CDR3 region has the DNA TGTGCCAGCGGGCAGCCCCAGCATCCT. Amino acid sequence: CASGQPQHP.

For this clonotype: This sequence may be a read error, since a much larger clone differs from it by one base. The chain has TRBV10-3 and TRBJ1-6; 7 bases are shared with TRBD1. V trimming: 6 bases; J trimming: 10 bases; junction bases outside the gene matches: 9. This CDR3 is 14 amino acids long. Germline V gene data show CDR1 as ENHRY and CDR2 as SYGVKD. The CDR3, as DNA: TGTGCCATCAGGGCCGTAGGGGGCGACTCACCCCTCCACTTT. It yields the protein CAIRAVGGDSPLHF.

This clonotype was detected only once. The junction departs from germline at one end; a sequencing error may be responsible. CDR3 DNA: TGTGCCAGCAGCTTGCTCCGGACTTTAACCTACGAGCGGTACTTC. Translating gives CASSLLRTLTYERYF. This rearrangement joins TRBV7-2 to TRBJ2-7, with D perhaps matching TRBD2 (5 bases). This CDR3 spans 15 amino acids. Germline loops: CDR1 SGHTA, CDR2 FQGNSA.

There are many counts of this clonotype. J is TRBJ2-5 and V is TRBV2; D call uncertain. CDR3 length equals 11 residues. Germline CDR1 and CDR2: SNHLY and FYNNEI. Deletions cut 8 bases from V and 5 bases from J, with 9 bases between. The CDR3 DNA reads TGTGCCAGCTCCTGGATGGAGACCCAGTACTTC. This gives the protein CASSWMETQYF.

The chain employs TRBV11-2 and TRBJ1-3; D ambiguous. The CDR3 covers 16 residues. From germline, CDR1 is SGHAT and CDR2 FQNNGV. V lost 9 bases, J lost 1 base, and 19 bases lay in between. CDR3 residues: CARSVYSLTSGNTIYF. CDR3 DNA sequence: TGTGCCAGAAGCGTATACAGTCTAACTTCTGGAAACACCATATATTTT.

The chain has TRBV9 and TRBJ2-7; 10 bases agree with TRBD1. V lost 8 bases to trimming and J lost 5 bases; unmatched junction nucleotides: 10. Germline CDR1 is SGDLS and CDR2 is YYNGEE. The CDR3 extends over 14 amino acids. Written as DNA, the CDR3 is TGTGCCAGTGATTCGGGGACAGGGGCCGACGAGCAGTACTTC. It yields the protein CASDSGTGADEQYF.

The CDR3 loop reads CSARGVTETQYF. In DNA, the CDR3 is TGCAGTGCTAGGGGAGTCACAGAGACCCAGTACTTC. The chain couples TRBV20-1 to TRBJ2-5, with TRBD2 as a possible D gene (5 bases). Trimming cost V 3 bases and J 4 bases, with 9 bases left between them. There are 12 residues in the CDR3. CDR1 and CDR2 (germline): DFQATT, SNEGSKA (reference sequence).

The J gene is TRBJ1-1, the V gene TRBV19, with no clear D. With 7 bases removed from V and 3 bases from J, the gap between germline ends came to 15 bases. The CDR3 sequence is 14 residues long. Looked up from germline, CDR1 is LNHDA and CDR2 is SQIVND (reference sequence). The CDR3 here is CASTSVREHTEAFF. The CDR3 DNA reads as TGTGCCAGTACCTCCGTGAGGGAGCACACTGAAGCTTTCTTT.

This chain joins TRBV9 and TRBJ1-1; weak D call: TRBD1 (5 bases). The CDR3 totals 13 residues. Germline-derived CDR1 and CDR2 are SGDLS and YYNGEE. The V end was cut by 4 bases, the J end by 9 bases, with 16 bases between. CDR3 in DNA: TGTGCCAGCAGCCAAGGGGAAGAGGGGCAAGCTTTCTTT. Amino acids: CASSQGEEGQAFF.

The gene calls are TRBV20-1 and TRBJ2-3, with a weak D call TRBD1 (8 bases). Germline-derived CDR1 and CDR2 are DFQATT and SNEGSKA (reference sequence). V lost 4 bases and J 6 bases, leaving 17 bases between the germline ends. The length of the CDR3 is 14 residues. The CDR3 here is CSAIDRGGWDTQYF. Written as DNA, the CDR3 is TGCAGTGCTATCGACAGGGGAGGGTGGGATACGCAGTATTTT.

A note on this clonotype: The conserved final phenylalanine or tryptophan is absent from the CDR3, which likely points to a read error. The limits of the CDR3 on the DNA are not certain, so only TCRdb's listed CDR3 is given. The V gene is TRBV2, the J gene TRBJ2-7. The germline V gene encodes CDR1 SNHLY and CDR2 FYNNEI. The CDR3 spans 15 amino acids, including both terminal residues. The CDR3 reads CASSMTASASYEQHL.

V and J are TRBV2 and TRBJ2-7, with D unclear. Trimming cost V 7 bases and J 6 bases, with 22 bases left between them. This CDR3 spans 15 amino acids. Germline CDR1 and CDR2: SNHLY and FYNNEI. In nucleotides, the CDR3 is TGTGCCAGCATAATAGCACACTCCTACCCCACCGAGCAGTACTTC. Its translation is CASIIAHSYPTEQYF.

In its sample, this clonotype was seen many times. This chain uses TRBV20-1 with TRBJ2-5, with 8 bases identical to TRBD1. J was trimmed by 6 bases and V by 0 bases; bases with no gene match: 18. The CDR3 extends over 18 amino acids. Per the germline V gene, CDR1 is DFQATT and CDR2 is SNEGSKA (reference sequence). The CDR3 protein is CSARDTYGRHRGDQTQYF. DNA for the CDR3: TGCAGTGCTAGAGATACGTATGGGAGGCACAGGGGGGACCAGACCCAGTACTTC.

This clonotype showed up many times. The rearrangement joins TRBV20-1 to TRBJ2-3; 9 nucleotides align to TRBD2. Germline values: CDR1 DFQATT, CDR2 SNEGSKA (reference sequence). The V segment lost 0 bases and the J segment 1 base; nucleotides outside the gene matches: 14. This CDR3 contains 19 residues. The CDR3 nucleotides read TGCAGTGCTAGAGATCGGCTACTAGCGGGCGCGGCGGGCACAGATACGCAGTATTTT. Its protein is CSARDRLLAGAAGTDTQYF.

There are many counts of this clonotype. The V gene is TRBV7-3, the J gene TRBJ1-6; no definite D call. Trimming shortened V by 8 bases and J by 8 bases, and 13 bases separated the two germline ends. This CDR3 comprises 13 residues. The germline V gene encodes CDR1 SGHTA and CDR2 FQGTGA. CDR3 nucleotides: TGTGCCAGCTCCCTCCGGGTAGATTCACCCCTCCACTTT. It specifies CASSLRVDSPLHF.

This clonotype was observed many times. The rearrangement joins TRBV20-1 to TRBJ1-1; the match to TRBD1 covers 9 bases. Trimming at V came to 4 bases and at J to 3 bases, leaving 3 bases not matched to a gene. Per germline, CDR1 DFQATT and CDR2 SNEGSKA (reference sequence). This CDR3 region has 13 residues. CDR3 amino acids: CSAIDRGDTEAFF. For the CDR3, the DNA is TGCAGTGCTATCGACAGGGGGGACACTGAAGCTTTCTTT.

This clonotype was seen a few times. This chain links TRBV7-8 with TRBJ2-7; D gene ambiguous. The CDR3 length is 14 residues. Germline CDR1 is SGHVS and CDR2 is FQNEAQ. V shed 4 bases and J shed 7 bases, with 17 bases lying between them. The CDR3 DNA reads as TGTGCCAGCAGCTCAACTACGGCTAGTCGAGAGCAGTACTTC. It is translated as CASSSTTASREQYF.

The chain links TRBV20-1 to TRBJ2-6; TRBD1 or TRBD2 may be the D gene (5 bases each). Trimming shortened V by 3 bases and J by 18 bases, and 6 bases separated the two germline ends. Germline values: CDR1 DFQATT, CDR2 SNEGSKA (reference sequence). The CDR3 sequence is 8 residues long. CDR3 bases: TGCAGTGCTAGGGGACGGACTTTC. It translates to CSARGRTF.

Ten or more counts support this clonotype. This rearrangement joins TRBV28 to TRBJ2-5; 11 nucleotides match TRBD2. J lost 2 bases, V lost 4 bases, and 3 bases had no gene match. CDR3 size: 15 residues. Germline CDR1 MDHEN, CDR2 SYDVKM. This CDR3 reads CASSSSGRRQETQYF. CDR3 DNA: TGTGCCAGCAGTTCTAGCGGGAGGCGGCAAGAGACCCAGTACTTC.

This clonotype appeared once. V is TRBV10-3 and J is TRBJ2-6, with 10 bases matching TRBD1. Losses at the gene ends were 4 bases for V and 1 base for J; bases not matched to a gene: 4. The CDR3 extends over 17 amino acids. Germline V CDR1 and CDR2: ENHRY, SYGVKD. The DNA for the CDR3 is TGTGCCATCAGTGGGGACAGGGGCACTTCTGGGGCCAACGTCCTGACTTTC. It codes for CAISGDRGTSGANVLTF.

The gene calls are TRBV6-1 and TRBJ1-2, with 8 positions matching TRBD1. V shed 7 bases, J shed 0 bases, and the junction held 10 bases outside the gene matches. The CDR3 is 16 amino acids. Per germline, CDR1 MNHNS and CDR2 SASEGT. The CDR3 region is CASKGGSDRANYGYTF. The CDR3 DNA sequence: TGTGCCAGCAAGGGGGGTTCGGACAGGGCTAACTATGGCTACACCTTC.